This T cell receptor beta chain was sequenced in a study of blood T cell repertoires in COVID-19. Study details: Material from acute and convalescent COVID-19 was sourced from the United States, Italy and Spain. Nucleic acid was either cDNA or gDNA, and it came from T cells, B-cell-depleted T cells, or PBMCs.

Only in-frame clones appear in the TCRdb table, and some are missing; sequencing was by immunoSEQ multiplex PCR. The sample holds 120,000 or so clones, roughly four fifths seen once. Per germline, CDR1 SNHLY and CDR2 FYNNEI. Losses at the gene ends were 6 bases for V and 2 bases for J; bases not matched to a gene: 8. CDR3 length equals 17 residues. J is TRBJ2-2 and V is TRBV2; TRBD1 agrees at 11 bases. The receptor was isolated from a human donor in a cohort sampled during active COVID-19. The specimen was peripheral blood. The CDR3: CASSGQGAVLNTGELFF. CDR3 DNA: TGTGCCAGCAGCGGACAGGGGGCGGTACTTAACACCGGGGAGCTGTTTTTT.